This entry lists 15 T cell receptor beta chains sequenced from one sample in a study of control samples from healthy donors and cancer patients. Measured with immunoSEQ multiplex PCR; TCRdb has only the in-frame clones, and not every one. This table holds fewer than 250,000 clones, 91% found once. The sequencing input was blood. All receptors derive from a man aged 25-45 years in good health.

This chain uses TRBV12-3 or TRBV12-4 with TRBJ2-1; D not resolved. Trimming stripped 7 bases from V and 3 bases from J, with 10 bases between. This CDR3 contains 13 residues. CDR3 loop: CASTPPGYNEQFF. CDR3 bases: TGTGCCAGCACCCCCCCGGGCTACAATGAGCAGTTCTTC.

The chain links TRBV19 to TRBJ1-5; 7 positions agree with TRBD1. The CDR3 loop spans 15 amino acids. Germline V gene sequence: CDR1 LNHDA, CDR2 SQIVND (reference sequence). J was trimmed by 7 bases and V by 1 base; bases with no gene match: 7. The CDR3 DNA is TGTGCCAGTAGTATAGGTAGCAGGGGGAAGCAGCCCCAGCATTTT. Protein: CASSIGSRGKQPQHF.

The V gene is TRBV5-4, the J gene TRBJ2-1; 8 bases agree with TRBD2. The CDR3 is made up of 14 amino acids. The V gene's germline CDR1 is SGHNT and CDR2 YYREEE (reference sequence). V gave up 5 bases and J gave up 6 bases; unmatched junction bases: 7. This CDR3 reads CASSPSTSANEQFF. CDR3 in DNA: TGTGCCAGCAGTCCCTCGACTAGCGCCAATGAGCAGTTCTTC.

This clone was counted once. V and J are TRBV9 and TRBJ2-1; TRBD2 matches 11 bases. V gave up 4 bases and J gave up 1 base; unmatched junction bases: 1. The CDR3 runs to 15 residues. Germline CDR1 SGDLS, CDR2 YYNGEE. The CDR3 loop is CASSSSGGSYNEQFF. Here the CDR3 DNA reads TGTGCCAGCAGCTCTAGCGGGGGGTCCTACAATGAGCAGTTCTTC.

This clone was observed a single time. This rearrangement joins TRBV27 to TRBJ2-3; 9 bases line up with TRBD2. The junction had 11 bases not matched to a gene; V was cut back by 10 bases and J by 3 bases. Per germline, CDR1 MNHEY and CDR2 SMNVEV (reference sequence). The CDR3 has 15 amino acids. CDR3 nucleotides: TGTGCCACCTCGGGGCGGGGGGGCACAACAGATACGCAGTATTTT. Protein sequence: CATSGRGGTTDTQYF.

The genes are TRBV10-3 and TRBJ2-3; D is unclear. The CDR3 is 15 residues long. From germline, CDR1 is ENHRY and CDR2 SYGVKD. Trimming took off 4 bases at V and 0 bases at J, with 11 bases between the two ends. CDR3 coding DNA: TGTGCCATCAGTGTTCAAGAGACTAGCACAGATACGCAGTATTTT. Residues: CAISVQETSTDTQYF.

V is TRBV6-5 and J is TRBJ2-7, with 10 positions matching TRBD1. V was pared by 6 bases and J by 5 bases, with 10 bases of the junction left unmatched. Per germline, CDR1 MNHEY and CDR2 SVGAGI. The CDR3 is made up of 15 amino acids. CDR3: CASRSGRQGAHEQYF. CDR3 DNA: TGTGCCAGCAGATCCGGCAGACAGGGGGCCCACGAGCAGTACTTC.

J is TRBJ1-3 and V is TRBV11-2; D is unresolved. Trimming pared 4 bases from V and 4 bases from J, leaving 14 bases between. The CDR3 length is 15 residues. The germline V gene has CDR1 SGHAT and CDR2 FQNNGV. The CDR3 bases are TGTGCCAGCAGCTCCGACGGCGGAAAGGGAAACACCATATATTTT. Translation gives CASSSDGGKGNTIYF.

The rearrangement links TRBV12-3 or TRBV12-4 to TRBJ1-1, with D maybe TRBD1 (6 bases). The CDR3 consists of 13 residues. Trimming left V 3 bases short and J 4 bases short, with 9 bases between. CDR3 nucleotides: TGTGCCAGCAGTTTGTCAGGGGTCACTGAAGCTTTCTTT. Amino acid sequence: CASSLSGVTEAFF.

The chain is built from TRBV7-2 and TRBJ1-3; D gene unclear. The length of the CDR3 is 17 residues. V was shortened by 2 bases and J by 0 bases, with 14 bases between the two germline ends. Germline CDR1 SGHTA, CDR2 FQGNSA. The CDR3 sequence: CASSLSAGATSGNTIYF. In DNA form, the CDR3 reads TGTGCCAGCAGCTTATCGGCAGGAGCGACCTCTGGAAACACCATATATTTT.

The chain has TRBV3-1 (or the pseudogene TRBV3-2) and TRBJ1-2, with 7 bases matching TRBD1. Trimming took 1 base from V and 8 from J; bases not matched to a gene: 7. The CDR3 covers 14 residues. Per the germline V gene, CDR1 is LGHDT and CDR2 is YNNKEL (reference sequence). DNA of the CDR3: TGTGCCAGCAGCCAAGGCTCCAGGGGGGGCGGCTACACCTTC. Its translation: CASSQGSRGGGYTF.

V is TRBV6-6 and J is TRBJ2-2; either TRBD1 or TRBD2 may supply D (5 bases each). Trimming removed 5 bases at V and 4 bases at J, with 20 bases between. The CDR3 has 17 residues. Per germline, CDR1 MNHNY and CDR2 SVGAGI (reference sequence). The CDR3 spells CASSLRRPGTGTGELFF. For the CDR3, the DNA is TGTGCCAGCAGTCTACGTCGCCCGGGGACCGGCACCGGGGAGCTGTTTTTT.

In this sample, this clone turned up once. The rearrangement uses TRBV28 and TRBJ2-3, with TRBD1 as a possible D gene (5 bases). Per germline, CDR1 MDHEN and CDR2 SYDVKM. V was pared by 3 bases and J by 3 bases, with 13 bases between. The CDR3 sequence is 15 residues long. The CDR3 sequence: CASSFIQGWTDTQYF. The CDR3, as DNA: TGTGCCAGCAGTTTTATTCAGGGCTGGACAGATACGCAGTATTTT.

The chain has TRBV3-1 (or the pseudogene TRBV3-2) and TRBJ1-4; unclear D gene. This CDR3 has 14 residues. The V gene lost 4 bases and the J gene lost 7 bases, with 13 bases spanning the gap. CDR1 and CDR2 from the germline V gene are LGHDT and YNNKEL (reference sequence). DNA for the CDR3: TGTGCCAGCAGCCCTAACCAATCAGGTGAAAAACTGTTTTTT. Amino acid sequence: CASSPNQSGEKLFF.

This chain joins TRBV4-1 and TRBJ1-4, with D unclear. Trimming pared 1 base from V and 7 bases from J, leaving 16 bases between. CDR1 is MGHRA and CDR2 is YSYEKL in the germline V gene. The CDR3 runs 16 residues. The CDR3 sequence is CASSQVFWEETEKLFF. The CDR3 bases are TGCGCCAGCAGCCAAGTGTTCTGGGAGGAAACTGAAAAACTGTTTTTT.